This T cell receptor (beta chain) was identified during a study of cytomegalovirus exposure and HLA in healthy donors. Points from the study as a whole: The study listed under 200 cytomegalovirus-associated TCR beta chains. A later analysis reportedly found that, within productive TCRs, an Asian-associated ancestry cluster had fewer N-insertions than the mean observed across the approximately 660 donors. Of the V segments, some could not be distinguished, including TRBV6-2 and TRBV6-3, and were excluded.

As concerns this clone: Its antigen is not known.

This PCR relied on a set of 60 Vbeta primers and 13 Jbeta primers. In the original processing: It was a later analysis that counted tens of millions of unique TCR beta chains, of which around 11 million were shared. Assay used: immunoSEQ multiplex PCR; TCRdb lists only in-frame clones, some missing. The DNA gave D and trimming, while V, J and clone size come from that table. Among 100,000 to 150,000 clones, around three quarters were seen once, and the ten largest hold approximately 6%. The germline gives CDR1 SGHRS, CDR2 YFSETQ. J gave up 5 bases and V 0 bases, and 4 bases lay outside the gene matches. The CDR3 loop spans 15 amino acids.

The sequence was collected from a woman aged 40 to 50 in good health and CMV-seronegative. The chain employs TRBV5-1 and TRBJ2-7; 11 bases are shared with TRBD2. Sequenced input: PBMCs. For the CDR3, the DNA is TGCGCCAGCAGCTTGGGACTAGCGGGAATCGACGAGCAGTACTTC. This codes for CASSLGLAGIDEQYF. Looking up the rest from reference TRBV5-1 and TRBJ2-7 gives the full variable domain: KAGVTQTPRYLIKTRGQQVTLSCSPISGHRSVSWYQQTPGQGLQFLFEYFSETQRNKGNFPGRFSGRQFSNSRSEMNVSTLELGDSALYLCASSLGLAGIDEQYFGPGTRLTVT.